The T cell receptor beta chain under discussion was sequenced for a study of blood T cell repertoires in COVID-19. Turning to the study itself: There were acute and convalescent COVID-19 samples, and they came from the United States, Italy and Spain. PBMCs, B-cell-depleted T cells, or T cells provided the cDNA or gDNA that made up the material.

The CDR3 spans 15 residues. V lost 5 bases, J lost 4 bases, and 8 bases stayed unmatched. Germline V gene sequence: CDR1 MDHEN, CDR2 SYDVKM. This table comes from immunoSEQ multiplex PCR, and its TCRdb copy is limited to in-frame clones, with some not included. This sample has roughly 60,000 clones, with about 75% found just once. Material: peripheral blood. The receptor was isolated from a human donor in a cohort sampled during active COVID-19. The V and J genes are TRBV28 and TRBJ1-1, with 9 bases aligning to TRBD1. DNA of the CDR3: TGTGCCAGCAGTCCATGGACAGGGGCGGGCACTGAAGCTTTCTTT. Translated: CASSPWTGAGTEAFF.